The 28 T cell receptor beta chains in this list originate from one sample, sequenced in a study of cytomegalovirus exposure and HLA in healthy donors. Amplification used 60 Vbeta primers and 13 Jbeta primers. The assay was immunoSEQ multiplex PCR, and TCRdb's table has in-frame clones only and misses some. Of 99,000 or so clones listed, roughly 13% were seen once; the top ten hold 15% to 20%. The sample comprised PBMCs. Receptors originate from a middle-aged man in good health and CMV-seropositive.

This clone was seen only a few times. The J gene is TRBJ2-1, the V gene TRBV11-2; TRBD2 aligns across 8 bases. CDR1 is SGHAT and CDR2 is FQNNGV in the germline V gene. This CDR3 has 13 amino acids. V shed 3 bases, J shed 8 bases, and the junction held 3 bases outside the gene matches. CDR3: CASSLGLVHEQFF. The CDR3 nucleotides are TGTGCCAGCAGCTTGGGACTAGTCCATGAGCAGTTCTTC.

This clone has more than one count but fewer than ten. This chain links TRBV6-5 with TRBJ2-2, with TRBD1 as a possible D gene (6 bases). CDR1 is MNHEY, CDR2 SVGAGI, per germline. This CDR3 spans 14 amino acids. V shed 5 bases and J shed 2 bases, with 9 bases lying between them. CDR3 residues: CASSGGQNTGELFF. The CDR3 DNA is TGTGCCAGCAGTGGGGGACAAAACACCGGGGAGCTGTTTTTT.

The V call is TRBV18, the J call TRBJ2-2; no definite D call. V dropped 3 bases and J dropped 4 bases, with 15 bases sitting between them. Germline V gene sequence: CDR1 KGHSH, CDR2 LQKENI. The CDR3 length is 16 residues. This chain's CDR3 is CASSPYSPRGTGELFF. As DNA, the CDR3 is TGTGCCAGCTCACCCTACTCACCCCGTGGCACCGGGGAGCTGTTTTTT.

The chain employs TRBV29-1 and TRBJ2-3, with 9 bases aligning to TRBD2. The V and J ends lost 3 bases and 2 bases, in that order; junction bases with no gene match: 6. Germline CDR1 reads SQVTM; CDR2 reads ANQGSEA. The CDR3 has 15 residues. CDR3 sequence reads: CSVDGAGGYTDTQYF. The CDR3 coding sequence is TGCAGCGTTGACGGCGCGGGAGGGTACACAGATACGCAGTATTTT.

This clone was detected only a few times. The V call is TRBV4-2, the J call TRBJ2-1, with 9 bases aligning to TRBD2. The trim removed 10 bases at V and 7 bases at J, leaving 5 bases unmatched. Germline values: CDR1 LGHNA, CDR2 YNFKEQ. This CDR3 contains 12 residues. CDR3 in amino acids: CATQSGRNEQFF. In nucleotides, the CDR3 is TGTGCCACCCAGAGCGGGAGGAATGAGCAGTTCTTC.

Only a few counts were recorded for this clone. The rearrangement joins TRBV23-1 to TRBJ2-5, with 7 bases aligning to TRBD1. TRBV23-1 is an ORF, and what it does is uncertain. V lost 4 bases and J lost 5; bases outside the gene matches: 10. The CDR3 loop spans 15 amino acids. CDR3 DNA: TGCGCCAGCAGTCTCGGTCAAGGCAGGGGGGAGACCCAGTACTTC. It encodes CASSLGQGRGETQYF.

This clone was observed a handful of times. CDR3 amino acids: CASSLGLAGGRETQYF. CDR3 bases: TGCGCCAGCAGCCTGGGACTAGCGGGAGGGAGGGAGACCCAGTACTTC. This chain uses TRBV5-1 with TRBJ2-5; 16 nucleotides match TRBD2. After removal of 4 bases from V and 5 bases from J, the junction contained 5 bases not matched to a gene. This CDR3 spans 16 amino acids. Germline assignment: CDR1 SGHRS and CDR2 YFSETQ. Drawing the rest from reference TRBV5-1 and TRBJ2-5, the complete variable domain is KAGVTQTPRYLIKTRGQQVTLSCSPISGHRSVSWYQQTPGQGLQFLFEYFSETQRNKGNFPGRFSGRQFSNSRSEMNVSTLELGDSALYLCASSLGLAGGRETQYFGPGTRLLVL.

This clone has only a few counts. The chain employs TRBV19 and TRBJ2-7; D call uncertain. Germline V gene sequence: CDR1 LNHDA, CDR2 SQIVND (reference sequence). V gave up 4 bases and J gave up 4 bases, with 14 bases separating them. The length of the CDR3 is 14 residues. CDR3 protein: CASSSSPTGYEQYF. The CDR3 DNA follows: TGTGCCAGTAGTAGTAGCCCAACGGGTTACGAGCAGTACTTC.

This chain joins TRBV7-9 and TRBJ1-1, with D possibly matching TRBD1 (6 bases). V lost 5 bases and J 5 bases, leaving 9 bases between the germline ends. CDR3 length: 12 amino acids. Germline CDR1 and CDR2: SEHNR and FQNEAQ (reference sequence). CDR3 loop: CASSTRGTEAFF. Here the CDR3 DNA reads TGTGCCAGCAGCACCAGGGGTACTGAAGCTTTCTTT.

The chain recombines TRBV7-6 with TRBJ2-3, with 10 bases aligning to TRBD1. CDR3 size: 17 residues. The germline V gene has CDR1 SGHVS and CDR2 FNYEAQ. The junction had 10 bases not matched to a gene; V was cut back by 3 bases and J by 4 bases. The CDR3 nucleotides are TGTGCCAGCAGCTTCCGATCGGGACAGGGGACCGCAGATACGCAGTATTTT. This codes for CASSFRSGQGTADTQYF.

This sequence joins TRBV9 and TRBJ2-1, with D possibly TRBD1 on 6 matching bases. The CDR3 covers 17 residues. Germline V lookup: CDR1 SGDLS, CDR2 YYNGEE. The ends were cut back, 0 bases at V and 4 bases at J, with 17 bases in the middle. This CDR3 is CASSVALVGDNYNEQFF. DNA for the CDR3: TGTGCCAGCAGCGTAGCCTTGGTGGGGGACAATTACAATGAGCAGTTCTTC.

V and J are TRBV30 and TRBJ1-5; 7 nucleotides align to TRBD1. After removal of 3 bases from V and 8 bases from J, the junction contained 7 bases not matched to a gene. Per germline, CDR1 GTSNPN and CDR2 SVGIG (reference sequence). CDR3 length: 13 residues. The CDR3 sequence is CAWSQGDLKPQHF. The CDR3, as DNA: TGTGCCTGGAGCCAGGGGGACCTTAAGCCCCAGCATTTT.

V is TRBV7-2 and J is TRBJ1-5, with D maybe TRBD1 (6 bases). Trimming removed 5 bases at V and 6 bases at J, with 17 bases between. The CDR3 is 15 residues long. Germline V CDR1 and CDR2: SGHTA, FQGNSA. The CDR3 DNA reads as TGTGCCAGCAGCCCAGGGGTTCCGGGTGGTCAGCCCCAGCATTTT. Translation: CASSPGVPGGQPQHF.

The chain has TRBV5-4 and TRBJ2-7; TRBD2 matches at 8 bases. Unmatched junction bases numbered 5, after V lost 0 bases and J lost 3 bases. Germline V gives CDR1 SGHNT, CDR2 YYREEE (reference sequence). The CDR3 totals 15 residues. The CDR3 sequence: CASSLVIAGRYEQYF. CDR3 bases: TGTGCCAGCAGCTTGGTAATAGCGGGACGCTACGAGCAGTACTTC.

This clone was counted between two and nine times. Lacking the conserved final phenylalanine or tryptophan, this CDR3 likely reflects a read error. V and J are TRBV27 and TRBJ2-7; TRBD2 matches at 10 bases. V was pared by 5 bases and J by 5 bases, with 6 bases of the junction left unmatched. The CDR3 has 14 residues. From germline, CDR1 is MNHEY and CDR2 SMNVEV (reference sequence). The CDR3 loop reads CASSPGLARHEQYL. The CDR3 DNA reads TGTGCCAGCAGTCCGGGACTAGCGAGGCACGAGCAGTACCTC.

At least ten counts were recorded for this clone. An end of the junction differs from the germline gene, which may be a read error. Other DNA sequences from this sample encode an identical CDR3 as well. The chain joins TRBV29-1 to TRBJ1-2; no definite D call. The germline V gene has CDR1 SQVTM and CDR2 ANQGSEA. The CDR3 is 9 residues long. The chain's CDR3 is CSAGGGYKF. Written as DNA, the CDR3 is TGCAGCGCCGGCGGCGGCTACAAATTC.

The chain joins TRBV19 to TRBJ1-5; 7 nucleotides line up with TRBD1. The CDR3 extends over 14 amino acids. Trimming at V came to 9 bases and at J to 0 bases, leaving 5 bases not matched to a gene. Per germline, CDR1 LNHDA and CDR2 SQIVND (reference sequence). This chain's CDR3 is CARTGTVSNQPQHF. Written as DNA, the CDR3 is TGTGCCAGAACCGGGACAGTTAGCAATCAGCCCCAGCATTTT.

The rearrangement uses TRBV6-1 and TRBJ1-4; 7 bases map to TRBD1. The V segment lost 4 bases and the J segment 4 bases; nucleotides outside the gene matches: 9. The germline V gene has CDR1 MNHNS and CDR2 SASEGT. This CDR3 has 16 residues. In DNA, the CDR3 is TGTGCCAGCAGTGGATATGAGACAGGGATTAATGAAAAACTGTTTTTT. This translates into CASSGYETGINEKLFF.

The chain employs TRBV28 and TRBJ2-1; D uncertain. The CDR3 extends over 12 amino acids. The germline CDR1 and CDR2 sequences are MDHEN and SYDVKM. The ends were cut back, 2 bases at V and 12 bases at J, with 11 bases in the middle. Here the CDR3 reads CASSLIIWRQFF. The CDR3 bases are TGTGCCAGCAGTTTAATCATCTGGAGGCAGTTCTTC.

Only a few counts were recorded for this clone. The J gene is TRBJ1-5, the V gene TRBV12-5; no clear D gene. The length of the CDR3 is 13 residues. Germline V gene data show CDR1 as LGHNT and CDR2 as FRNRAP. With 4 bases removed from V and 5 bases from J, the gap between germline ends came to 9 bases. The CDR3 sequence is CASGSRVDQPQHF. The CDR3 nucleotides are TGTGCTAGTGGTTCCCGGGTTGATCAGCCCCAGCATTTT.

The rearrangement uses TRBV28 and TRBJ1-2; the D gene is possibly TRBD1 (6 bases). V lost 7 bases, J lost 7 bases, and 25 bases lay in between. The CDR3 sequence is 16 residues long. Germline CDR1 reads MDHEN; CDR2 reads SYDVKM. The CDR3 nucleotides are TGTGCCAGCACTTATCCTGCACAACAGGGATTCGGTGGCTACACCTTC. This sequence encodes CASTYPAQQGFGGYTF.

This chain connects TRBV11-2 to TRBJ2-1; 14 nucleotides align to TRBD2. This CDR3 contains 14 residues. CDR1 and CDR2 (germline): SGHAT, FQNNGV. Trimming at V came to 6 bases and at J to 8 bases, leaving 3 bases not matched to a gene. CDR3 sequence reads: CASRSGLAGDEQFF. The CDR3 region has the DNA TGTGCCAGCAGGTCGGGACTAGCGGGAGATGAGCAGTTCTTC. Full variable domain (missing parts from reference TRBV11-2 and TRBJ2-1): EAGVAQSPRYKIIEKRQSVAFWCNPISGHATLYWYQQILGQGPKLLIQFQNNGVVDDSQLPKDRFSAERLKGVDSTLKIQPAKLEDSAVYLCASRSGLAGDEQFFGPGTRLTVL.

This clone was counted a few times. This chain connects TRBV29-1 to TRBJ1-4, with unresolved D. In germline, CDR1 is SQVTM, CDR2 ANQGSEA. Between the trimmed V and J ends, which lost 1 base and 7 bases, there was a span of 7 bases. The CDR3 loop spans 12 amino acids. The CDR3 loop is CSVEGNSEKLFF. DNA for the CDR3: TGCAGCGTTGAAGGTAATAGTGAAAAACTGTTTTTT.

This chain connects TRBV5-4 to TRBJ2-7, with a possible D match to TRBD2 (5 bases). V was pared by 4 bases and J by 2 bases, with 19 bases between. CDR1 and CDR2 from the germline V gene are SGHNT and YYREEE (reference sequence). There are 16 residues in the CDR3. The CDR3 region has the DNA TGTGCCAGCAGCCCGGTGACCGGGAAAGGACCCTACGAGCAGTACTTC. It is translated as CASSPVTGKGPYEQYF.

This chain joins TRBV5-1 and TRBJ2-7; D possibly corresponds to TRBD1 (6 bases). The V and J ends lost 4 bases and 1 base respectively, with 15 bases between them. The CDR3 is 15 amino acids. From germline, CDR1 is SGHRS and CDR2 YFSETQ. The CDR3 coding sequence is TGCGCCAGCAGCGCCCGGGACATAAGATCCTACGAGCAGTACTTC. It is translated as CASSARDIRSYEQYF.

This clone came up a few times. The rearrangement links TRBV6-5 to TRBJ2-7, with D maybe TRBD2 (6 bases). Trimming shortened V by 2 bases and J by 2 bases, and 10 bases separated the two germline ends. There are 14 residues in the CDR3. The germline V gene has CDR1 MNHEY and CDR2 SVGAGI. The DNA for the CDR3 is TGTGCCAGCAGTTACGATCCGGGGGCCTACGAGCAGTACTTC. Translation gives CASSYDPGAYEQYF.

This clone was picked up a small number of times. The CDR3 nucleotides read TGTGCCAGCAGGGGACTAGCCACCCAGTACTTC. Protein product: CASRGLATQYF. The chain recombines TRBV27 with TRBJ2-5; 9 bases are a match to TRBD2. Germline V gene data show CDR1 as MNHEY and CDR2 as SMNVEV (reference sequence). Losses at the gene ends were 6 bases for V and 8 bases for J; bases not matched to a gene: 1. The CDR3 extends over 11 amino acids.

The chain employs TRBV28 and TRBJ2-1; perhaps TRBD2 as D (6 bases). Germline CDR1 reads MDHEN; CDR2 reads SYDVKM. The V gene lost 4 bases and the J gene lost 4 bases, with 17 bases spanning the gap. The CDR3 loop spans 16 amino acids. CDR3 DNA sequence: TGTGCCAGCAGTTCCCCGACTGGAGGGAGGTACAATGAGCAGTTCTTC. It yields the protein CASSSPTGGRYNEQFF.